Presented here are 9 T cell receptor beta chains from one specimen sequenced in a study of T cells in Graves' hyperthyroidism and ophthalmopathy (dated by TCRdb to about 2019). Libraries were constructed by multiplex PCR. The sequencer listed for this sample is Illumina HiSeq 2000. The TCR beta CDR3 regions were amplified from RNA transcripts. A first-round RT-PCR of the TCR CDR3 used the HTBI primer set with the Qiagen OneStep RT-PCR kit. Starting from the raw public reads, TCRdb applied fastp trimming at Q25, assembled clones with MiXCR and retained in-frame beta chains. For every CDR3 protein sequence, its rows merge into one entry that carries the most common genes and DNA. This sample comprises a few hundred thousand distinct CDR3 sequences, more than 45% of them detected only once. Clones ranked in the top ten supply around 7.7% of the sample. The sequenced sample was peripheral blood or thyroid tissue (not recorded which). These receptors were taken from a young woman with Graves' hyperthyroidism.

The chain employs TRBV7-9 and TRBJ1-4, with D possibly TRBD1 on 6 matching bases. The germline V and J ends were trimmed by 5 bases and 7 bases, with 17 bases remaining between them. The CDR3 totals 15 residues. Germline loops: CDR1 SEHNR, CDR2 FQNEAQ (reference sequence). CDR3 bases: TGTGCCAGCAGCCGCAGGGCGGGGGGCACTGAAAAACTGTTTTTT. Protein: CASSRRAGGTEKLFF.

The chain joins TRBV7-2 to TRBJ1-2; possible D gene TRBD1, 5 bases. Trimming left V 5 bases short and J 4 bases short, with 17 bases between. Germline CDR1 is SGHTA and CDR2 is FQGNSA. The CDR3 runs to 15 residues. Written as DNA, the CDR3 is TGTGCCAGCAGCCCGTGGTACAGGAGGTCCTATGGCTACACCTTC. Translation gives CASSPWYRRSYGYTF.

About this clonotype: Likely a read error: the CDR3 ends without its conserved phenylalanine or tryptophan. The DNA is left out, because the CDR3 cannot be placed on it with certainty; the CDR3 is given as TCRdb lists it. The V call is TRBV15, the J call TRBJ2-6. Including both end residues, the CDR3 is 8 amino acids long. Germline CDR1 LNHNV, CDR2 YYDKDF (reference sequence). CDR3 loop: CATSRVTS.

This clonotype was counted at least ten times. This chain links TRBV4-1 with TRBJ2-2; TRBD2 agrees at 7 bases. Germline CDR1 MGHRA, CDR2 YSYEKL. CDR3 size: 16 residues. The trim removed 4 bases at V and 1 base at J, leaving 6 bases unmatched. The CDR3 reads CASSPLGRENTGELFF. In DNA form, the CDR3 reads TGCGCCAGCAGCCCGCTAGGGAGGGAGAACACCGGGGAGCTGTTTTTT.

V is TRBV20-1 and J is TRBJ1-5; TRBD1 might be the D (5 bases). With 4 bases removed from V and 11 bases from J, the gap between germline ends came to 27 bases. Germline CDR1 reads DFQATT; CDR2 reads SNEGSKA (reference sequence). CDR3 length: 16 amino acids. The CDR3 DNA reads as TGCAGTGCTACCCCACGTACGGGACGGTTCCTCGAGACCCAGCATTTT. Amino acids: CSATPRTGRFLETQHF.

This clonotype was counted ten times or more. This chain links TRBV29-1 with TRBJ1-1; no reliable D call. This CDR3 is 12 amino acids long. Germline V CDR1 and CDR2: SQVTM, ANQGSEA. The V and J ends lost 5 bases and 5 bases respectively, with 12 bases between them. CDR3 nucleotides: TGCAGCGTTAGGCACACGGGGACTGAAGCTTTCTTT. As protein: CSVRHTGTEAFF.

The chain uses TRBV10-3 and TRBJ2-5; TRBD2 matches at 7 bases. The length of the CDR3 is 14 residues. CDR1 is ENHRY, CDR2 SYGVKD, per germline. The junction had 3 bases not matched to a gene; V was cut back by 4 bases and J by 1 base. The CDR3 DNA follows: TGTGCCATCAGTGTGAGGGAGGGCCAAGAGACCCAGTACTTC. Translation gives CAISVREGQETQYF.

The J gene is TRBJ1-2, the V gene TRBV27; 7 bases align to TRBD1. CDR1 is MNHEY and CDR2 is SMNVEV in the germline V gene (reference sequence). The junction had 6 bases not matched to a gene; V was cut back by 2 bases and J by 0 bases. The CDR3 extends over 16 amino acids. CDR3 residues: CASSLGGTVSNYGYTF. CDR3 DNA: TGTGCCAGCAGTTTAGGAGGGACAGTTTCTAACTATGGCTACACCTTC.

This clonotype was recorded many times. The chain links TRBV4-2 to TRBJ1-2; no clear D gene. The CDR3 spans 13 residues. Deletions cut 8 bases from V and 5 bases from J, with 15 bases between. CDR1 and CDR2 from the germline V gene are LGHNA and YNFKEQ. In DNA, the CDR3 is TGTGCCAGCGCCGCTCGGGGTAGATATGGCTACACCTTC. It specifies CASAARGRYGYTF.